The rows below give T cell receptor beta chains drawn from one sample of a study of cytomegalovirus exposure and HLA in healthy donors. This table comes from immunoSEQ multiplex PCR, and its TCRdb copy is limited to in-frame clones, with some not included. The table records some 140,000 clones, over 60% of them present only once. The sequencing input was PBMCs. The receptor source for this set is a woman in her thirties or forties in good health and CMV-seronegative. The CDR3 runs from the conserved cysteine through the conserved F or W. A D gene is named only where the DNA matches it firmly. Where a row states a size, it is once, few, many or the class of an expanded clone; other rows omit it.

>TRBV29-1|-|-|TRBJ1-2
CSVGALYGYTF
TGCAGCGTTGGGGCGCTCTATGGCTACACCTTC
>TRBV19|-|-|TRBJ1-2
CASSWPDSAVPSAGYTF
TGTGCCAGTAGTTGGCCGGACAGTGCTGTTCCATCGGCGGGCTACACCTTC
>TRBV7-2|-|-|TRBJ1-2
CASSLSPEGYGYTF
TGTGCCAGCAGCTTATCCCCGGAGGGTTATGGCTACACCTTC
>TRBV18|-|-|TRBJ2-3
CASSPQGPTDTQYF
TGTGCCAGCTCACCCCAGGGGCCCACAGATACGCAGTATTTT
>TRBV20-1|-|-|TRBJ2-7
CSARVVYEQYF
TGCAGTGCTAGAGTTGTATACGAGCAGTACTTC
>TRBV19|once|-|TRBJ2-5
CASSITRKETQYF
TGTGCCAGTAGTATAACCAGGAAAGAGACCCAGTACTTC
>TRBV11-3|-|TRBD1|TRBJ1-2
CASSLWDRSGRGYTF
TGTGCCAGCAGCCTCTGGGACAGGTCTGGACGCGGCTACACCTTC
>TRBV27|-|TRBD2|TRBJ2-1
CASTAGVYNEQFF
TGTGCCAGCACAGCGGGAGTGTACAATGAGCAGTTCTTC
>TRBV2|-|TRBD1|TRBJ1-6
CASSVHRGRDSPLHF
TGTGCCAGCAGTGTCCACAGGGGGCGTGATTCACCCCTCCACTTT
>TRBV5-1|-|-|TRBJ1-4
CASSPTPTGHATNEKLFF
TGCGCCAGCAGCCCGACGCCGACGGGACATGCAACTAATGAAAAACTGTTTTTT
>TRBV11-2|-|-|TRBJ1-6
CASSLGGGRYSPLHF
TGTGCCAGCAGCTTGGGCGGGGGAAGGTATTCACCCCTCCACTTT
>TRBV2|-|-|TRBJ1-3
CASSVSRPGSGNTIYF
TGTGCCAGCAGTGTTAGTCGGCCGGGCTCTGGAAACACCATATATTTT
>TRBV4-2|-|-|TRBJ2-3
CASSQEPASTDTQYF
TGTGCCAGCAGCCAAGAACCTGCGAGCACAGATACGCAGTATTTT
>TRBV5-4|-|TRBD2|TRBJ2-5
CASSDSGGKQETQYF
TGTGCCAGCAGCGATAGCGGGGGGAAACAAGAGACCCAGTACTTC
>TRBV7-9|-|-|TRBJ2-7
CASSLRQGYEQYF
TGTGCCAGCAGCTTACGGCAGGGCTACGAGCAGTACTTC
>TRBV6-6|-|TRBD2|TRBJ2-1
CASRRLAGDHEQFF
TGTGCCAGCAGGCGACTAGCGGGAGACCATGAGCAGTTCTTC
>TRBV18|once|-|TRBJ1-2
CASSPNRDSYGYTF
TGTGCCAGCTCACCAAACAGGGATTCCTATGGCTACACCTTC
>TRBV5-1|few|-|TRBJ2-4
CASSFSLREASKNIQYF
TGCGCCAGCTCCTTCTCCCTCAGGGAGGCAAGCAAAAACATTCAGTACTTC
>TRBV7-2|once|-|TRBJ1-1
CASSLVRRGAFTEAFF
TGTGCCAGCAGCTTAGTCAGGAGGGGCGCGTTTACTGAAGCTTTCTTT
>TRBV2|-|TRBD2|TRBJ2-5
CASREREGFQETQYF
TGTGCCAGCAGAGAGCGGGAGGGCTTCCAAGAGACCCAGTACTTC
>TRBV28|once|TRBD1|TRBJ1-5
CASSFPRDRAFSRAQPQHF
TGTGCCAGCAGTTTTCCCCGGGACAGGGCTTTTAGCCGGGCTCAGCCCCAGCATTTT
>TRBV27|once|-|TRBJ2-3
CASSEQNTQYF
TGTGCCAGCAGCGAACAGAATACGCAGTATTTT
>TRBV28|-|TRBD2|TRBJ2-5
CASSSRVGVAGGRLMKTQYF
TGTGCCAGCAGCTCCCGCGTTGGAGTAGCGGGGGGGCGGTTAATGAAGACCCAGTACTTC